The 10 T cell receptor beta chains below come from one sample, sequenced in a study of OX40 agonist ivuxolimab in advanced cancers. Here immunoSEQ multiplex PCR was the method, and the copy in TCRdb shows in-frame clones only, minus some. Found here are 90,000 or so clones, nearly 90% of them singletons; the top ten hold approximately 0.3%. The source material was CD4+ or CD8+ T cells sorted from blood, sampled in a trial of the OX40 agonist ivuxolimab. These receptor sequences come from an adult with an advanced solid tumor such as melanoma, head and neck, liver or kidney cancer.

The CDR3 DNA reads TGTGCCAGCAGTGAGCAAGGGGAAGTTCCTTTACGTCGGCAGTACTTC. This sequence encodes CASSEQGEVPLRRQYF. The chain carries TRBV6-4 and TRBJ2-7, with a tentative D call TRBD1 (5 bases). The CDR3 runs to 16 residues. Trimming took off 3 bases at V and 9 bases at J, with 24 bases between the two ends. From germline, CDR1 is MRHNA and CDR2 SNTAGT.

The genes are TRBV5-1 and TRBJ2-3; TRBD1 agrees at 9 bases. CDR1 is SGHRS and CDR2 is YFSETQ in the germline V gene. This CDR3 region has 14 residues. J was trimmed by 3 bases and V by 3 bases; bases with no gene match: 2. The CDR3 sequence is CASSSDRGTDTQYF. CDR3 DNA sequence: TGCGCCAGCAGCTCGGACAGGGGAACAGATACGCAGTATTTT.

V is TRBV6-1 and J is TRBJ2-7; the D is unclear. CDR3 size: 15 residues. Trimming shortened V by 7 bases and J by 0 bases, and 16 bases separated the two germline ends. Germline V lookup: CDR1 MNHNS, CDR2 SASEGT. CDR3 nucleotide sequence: TGTGCCAGCACCCCAATTAACCTCGGCTCCTACGAGCAGTACTTC. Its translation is CASTPINLGSYEQYF.

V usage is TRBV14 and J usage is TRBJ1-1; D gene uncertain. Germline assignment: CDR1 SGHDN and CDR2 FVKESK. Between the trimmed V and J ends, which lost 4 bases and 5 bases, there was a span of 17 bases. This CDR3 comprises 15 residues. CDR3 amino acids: CASSPIDRVGTEAFF. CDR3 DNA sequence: TGTGCCAGCAGCCCCATTGACCGGGTTGGTACTGAAGCTTTCTTT.

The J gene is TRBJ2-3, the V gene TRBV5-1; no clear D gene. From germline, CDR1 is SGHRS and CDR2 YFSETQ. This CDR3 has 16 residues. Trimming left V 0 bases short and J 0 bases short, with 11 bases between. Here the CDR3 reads CASSLAGPLSTDTQYF. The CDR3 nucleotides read TGCGCCAGCAGCTTGGCAGGACCTTTGAGCACAGATACGCAGTATTTT.

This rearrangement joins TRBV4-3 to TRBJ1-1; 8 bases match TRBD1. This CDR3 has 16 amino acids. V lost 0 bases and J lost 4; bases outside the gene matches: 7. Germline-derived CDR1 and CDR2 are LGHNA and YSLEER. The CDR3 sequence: CASSQDPYRGSTEAFF. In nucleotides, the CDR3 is TGCGCCAGCAGCCAAGACCCGTACAGGGGGAGCACTGAAGCTTTCTTT.

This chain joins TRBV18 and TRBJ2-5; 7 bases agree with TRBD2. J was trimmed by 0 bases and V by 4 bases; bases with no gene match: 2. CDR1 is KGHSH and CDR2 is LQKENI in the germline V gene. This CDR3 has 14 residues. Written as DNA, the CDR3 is TGTGCCAGCTCACGGGGGGGGTACCAAGAGACCCAGTACTTC. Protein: CASSRGGYQETQYF.

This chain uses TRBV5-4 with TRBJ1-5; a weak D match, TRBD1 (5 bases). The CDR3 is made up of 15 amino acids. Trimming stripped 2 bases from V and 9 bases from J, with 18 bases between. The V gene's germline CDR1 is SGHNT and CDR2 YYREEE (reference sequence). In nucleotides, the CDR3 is TGTGCCAGCAGCTTCGGGACCGCGGAGGATCGGCCCCAGCATTTT. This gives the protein CASSFGTAEDRPQHF.

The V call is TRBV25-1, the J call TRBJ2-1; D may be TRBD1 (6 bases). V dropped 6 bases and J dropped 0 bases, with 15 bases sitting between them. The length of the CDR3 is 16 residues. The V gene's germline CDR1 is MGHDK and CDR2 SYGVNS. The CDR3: CASSKTGSSSYNEQFF. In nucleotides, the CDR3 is TGTGCCAGCAGCAAGACAGGATCAAGCTCCTACAATGAGCAGTTCTTC.

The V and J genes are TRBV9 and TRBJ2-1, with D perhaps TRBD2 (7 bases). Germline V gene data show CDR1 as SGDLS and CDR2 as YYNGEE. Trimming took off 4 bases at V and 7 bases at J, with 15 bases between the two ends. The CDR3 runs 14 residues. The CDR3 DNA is TGTGCCAGCAGCTTCCGGGGGGCCTGGAATGAGCAGTTCTTC. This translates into CASSFRGAWNEQFF.